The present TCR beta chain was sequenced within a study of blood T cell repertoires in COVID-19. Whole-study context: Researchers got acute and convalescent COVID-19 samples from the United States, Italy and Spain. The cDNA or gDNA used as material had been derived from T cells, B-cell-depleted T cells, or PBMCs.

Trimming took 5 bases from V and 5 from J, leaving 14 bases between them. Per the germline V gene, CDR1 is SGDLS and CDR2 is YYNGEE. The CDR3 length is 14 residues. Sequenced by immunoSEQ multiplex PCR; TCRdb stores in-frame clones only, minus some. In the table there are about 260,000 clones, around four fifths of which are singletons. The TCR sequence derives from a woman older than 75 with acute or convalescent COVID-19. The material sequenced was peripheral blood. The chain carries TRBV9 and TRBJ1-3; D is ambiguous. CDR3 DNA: TGTGCCAGCAGTTATCGGGATACCAGAAACACCATATATTTT. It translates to CASSYRDTRNTIYF.